What follows are 8 T cell receptor beta chains derived from one specimen sequenced in a study of blood T cell repertoires in COVID-19. Method: immunoSEQ multiplex PCR; TCRdb's copy keeps in-frame clones and lacks some. The sample lists a few hundred thousand clones; approximately 90% were seen once. The sequencing input was PBMCs or T cells enriched from blood (not recorded which). All receptors derive from a woman between 35 and 50 years old who had recovered from COVID-19.

CDR3 protein: CASSLVAGFGYTF. CDR3 nucleotides: TGTGCCAGCAGCTTAGTGGCAGGGTTTGGCTACACCTTC. The chain has TRBV7-9 and TRBJ1-2; possibly TRBD1 for D (5 bases). The CDR3 runs to 13 residues. CDR1 SEHNR and CDR2 FQNEAQ come from the germline V gene (reference sequence). V was clipped by 1 base and J by 7 bases, with 10 bases between them.

Written as DNA, the CDR3 is TGCGCCAGCAGCCAAGCACCGGGTTCTTTACAGCCCCAGCATTTT. Amino acid sequence: CASSQAPGSLQPQHF. The chain couples TRBV4-1 to TRBJ1-5; D gene ambiguous. CDR3 length equals 15 residues. Germline V gives CDR1 MGHRA, CDR2 YSYEKL. V was pared by 1 base and J by 7 bases, with 14 bases between.

The V call is TRBV27, the J call TRBJ1-3; 8 nucleotides agree with TRBD1. The germline CDR1 and CDR2 sequences are MNHEY and SMNVEV (reference sequence). The CDR3 extends over 16 amino acids. Trimming removed 5 bases from V and 4 bases from J; junction bases left unmatched: 10. CDR3 region: CASSLRQGMRGNTIYF. CDR3 DNA sequence: TGTGCCAGCAGTCTCCGACAGGGGATGAGGGGAAACACCATATATTTT.

This rearrangement joins TRBV6-1 to TRBJ2-1; tentatively, D is TRBD2 (6 bases). The V end lost 2 bases, the J end lost 8 bases, and 19 bases lay between the germline ends. There are 16 residues in the CDR3. Germline CDR1 and CDR2: MNHNS and SASEGT. CDR3 sequence: CASSESKGRGLHEQFF. DNA for the CDR3: TGTGCCAGCAGTGAATCAAAAGGTCGGGGGTTGCATGAGCAGTTCTTC.

The chain joins TRBV2 to TRBJ2-7; D unresolved. V was trimmed by 3 bases and J by 3 bases, leaving 12 bases between them. From germline, CDR1 is SNHLY and CDR2 FYNNEI. The CDR3 loop spans 14 amino acids. Here the CDR3 DNA reads TGTGCCAGCAGTGATTGGCAGGCATACTACGAGCAGTACTTC. Residues: CASSDWQAYYEQYF.

J is TRBJ2-7 and V is TRBV2; 7 nucleotides align to TRBD1. Germline CDR1 reads SNHLY; CDR2 reads FYNNEI. CDR3 size: 14 residues. The V segment lost 4 bases and the J segment 4 bases; nucleotides outside the gene matches: 7. CDR3 region: CASSVLPDRYEQYF. CDR3 nucleotides: TGTGCCAGCAGTGTCTTACCGGACAGGTACGAGCAGTACTTC.

This rearrangement joins TRBV15 to TRBJ1-5; 11 bases align to TRBD1. The ends lost 5 bases at V and 5 bases at J; junction bases unmatched: 8. The CDR3 extends over 16 amino acids. Germline CDR1 LNHNV, CDR2 YYDKDF (reference sequence). The CDR3 region has the DNA TGTGCCACCAGCCTGCCCGGGACAGGGGGTCATCAGCCCCAGCATTTT. Translation: CATSLPGTGGHQPQHF.

The chain has TRBV14 and TRBJ1-2; 7 bases are shared with TRBD1. The germline V gene encodes CDR1 SGHDN and CDR2 FVKESK. This CDR3 has 14 amino acids. V shed 4 bases and J 7 bases; nucleotides not matched to a gene: 9. The CDR3 here is CASSPWTGGFGYTF. CDR3 DNA sequence: TGTGCCAGCAGCCCCTGGACAGGCGGGTTTGGCTACACCTTC.